This passage covers 5 T cell receptor beta chains from one sample sequenced in a study of beta chain features in type 1 diabetes. The authors reverse transcribed all of the isolated RNA, so sequencing captured expressed TCRB transcripts. Clones were sequenced by immunoSEQ multiplex PCR, and TCRdb holds only the in-frame ones, with some missing. Of more than 200,000 clones in the sample, around 16% were seen once. Notes on the study in general: Within each of all four CD4+ subsets, Type 1 diabetes patients had TCRB CDR3s that were moderately but significantly shorter.

Antigens of these TCRs are unknown. The sequenced material came from naive CD4+ T cells from blood. Receptors were obtained from a man aged 25-45 years with type 1 diabetes.

V is TRBV6-5 and J is TRBJ2-5; 7 nucleotides align to TRBD1. The CDR3 sequence is 13 residues long. Germline trimming cut 5 bases from V and 5 bases from J; bases unmatched to any gene: 5. From germline, CDR1 is MNHEY and CDR2 SVGAGI. CDR3 DNA sequence: TGTGCCAGCAGTCCAGGACAGGCGGAGACCCAGTACTTC. As protein: CASSPGQAETQYF.

V usage is TRBV18 and J usage is TRBJ2-5; D is ambiguous. Germline CDR1 is KGHSH and CDR2 is LQKENI. V was pared by 4 bases and J by 2 bases, with 11 bases between. The CDR3 is 14 residues long. The CDR3 region is CASSLQEIQETQYF. The CDR3 DNA reads TGTGCCAGCTCACTCCAGGAGATACAAGAGACCCAGTACTTC.

This chain uses TRBV5-1 with TRBJ2-2, with 7 bases aligning to TRBD1. J lost 4 bases, V lost 5 bases, and 8 bases had no gene match. Germline V gene lookup returns CDR1 SGHRS and CDR2 YFSETQ. The CDR3 sequence is 15 residues long. This chain's CDR3 is CASRPDRVGTGELFF. CDR3 sequence (DNA): TGCGCCAGCAGACCCGACAGGGTAGGCACCGGGGAGCTGTTTTTT.

On this clone: The same CDR3 also results from other DNA sequences found in this sample. The chain carries TRBV7-2 and TRBJ2-5, with TRBD2 as a possible D gene (6 bases). The germline gives CDR1 SGHTA, CDR2 FQGNSA. Trimming left V 0 bases short and J 5 bases short, with 7 bases between. The CDR3 loop spans 13 amino acids. The CDR3 nucleotides are TGTGCCAGCAGCTTAGCGGGAGGTGAGACCCAGTACTTC. Amino acid sequence: CASSLAGGETQYF.

This clone was counted between two and nine times. The gene calls are TRBV28 and TRBJ2-7, with 7 bases fitting TRBD1. The CDR3 spans 13 residues. Germline lookup yields CDR1 MDHEN and CDR2 SYDVKM. V gave up 8 bases and J gave up 2 bases; unmatched junction bases: 6. The CDR3, as DNA: TGTGCCAGCCGAACAGGGGTGGCCTACGAGCAGTACTTC. Translation: CASRTGVAYEQYF.